This T cell receptor (beta chain) was sequenced during a study of beta chain features in type 1 diabetes. About the research overall: All samples together contributed 107,917,701 sorted cells for examination. Findings of the study overall: Significant though moderate, a shortening of TCRB CDR3s appeared in all four CD4+ subsets of Type 1 diabetes patients.

This CDR3 is 12 amino acids long. Germline V gives CDR1 GTSNPN, CDR2 SVGIG (reference sequence). Trimming took 1 base from V and 1 from J, leaving 4 bases between them. This clone has a count of ten or more. Its cognate antigen is unknown. This CDR3 is also generated by other DNA sequences in the sample. Sequenced material consisted of expressed TCRB transcripts (all of the isolated RNA was reverse transcribed). Deep immunoSEQ sequencing covered naive, central memory and regulatory T cell samples. The method was immunoSEQ multiplex PCR; TCRdb's version includes in-frame clones alone and lacks a portion of them. The table has nearly 700,000 clones, about an eighth seen once.

J is TRBJ2-5 and V is TRBV30, with D hard to call. Sequenced input: naive CD4+ T cells from blood. The sequence was obtained from a man aged 18-30 years with type 1 diabetes. CDR3: CAWSGPQETQYF. The CDR3 region has the DNA TGTGCCTGGAGTGGACCCCAAGAGACCCAGTACTTC.